Shown below are 2 T cell receptor beta chains from a single sample sequenced in a study of CD4 T cells in relation to SARS-CoV-2 and coronaviruses. Clones were read by immunoSEQ multiplex PCR, and TCRdb kept only the in-frame ones, dropping some. The sample carries about 22,000 clones, 77% recorded once. No cognate antigen is known for these TCRs. Unexposed donor CD4+ T cells date from about 2011-2018, before the COVID-19 pandemic. CD4+ T cells were isolated from the cells after 10 days of culture. What was sequenced was CD4+ T cells from PBMCs, cultured in vitro. The source of these receptors is a human donor in good health.

The chain has TRBV7-2 and TRBJ2-1; 13 bases are shared with TRBD2. Per germline, CDR1 SGHTA and CDR2 FQGNSA. This CDR3 comprises 15 residues. The trim removed 5 bases at V and 8 bases at J, leaving 6 bases unmatched. This chain's CDR3 is CASSPLAGGPYEQFF. In nucleotides, the CDR3 is TGTGCCAGCAGCCCACTAGCGGGAGGGCCCTATGAGCAGTTCTTC.

The chain uses TRBV5-1 and TRBJ1-5, with D possibly matching TRBD1 (5 bases). V lost 5 bases and J 1 base, leaving 13 bases between the germline ends. CDR3 length equals 15 residues. Germline V CDR1 and CDR2: SGHRS, YFSETQ. CDR3 coding DNA: TGCGCCAGCAGTAAGGACGGGGGGAGCAATCAGCCCCAGCATTTT. Translating gives CASSKDGGSNQPQHF. The complete variable domain, with remaining parts taken from reference TRBV5-1 and TRBJ1-5, reads KAGVTQTPRYLIKTRGQQVTLSCSPISGHRSVSWYQQTPGQGLQFLFEYFSETQRNKGNFPGRFSGRQFSNSRSEMNVSTLELGDSALYLCASSKDGGSNQPQHFGDGTRLSIL.